Listed below are T cell receptor beta chains from one sample, sequenced in a study of T cell responses to AZD1222 COVID-19 vaccine. Clones were read by immunoSEQ multiplex PCR, and TCRdb kept only the in-frame ones, dropping some. The profile covers about 150,000 clones, with 90% to 95% appearing a single time and more than 1.2% taken by the ten largest. The sequenced sample was peripheral blood, obtained on day 0 of AZD1222 vaccination. These TCRs come from an adult in good health. Each CDR3 is given with its conserved first and last residue. Each record gives: J gene, clone size, D gene, V gene, CDR3 protein, CDR3 DNA. A D gene is named only where the DNA matches it firmly. Some rows mark clone size as missing; the rest say once, few, many or name a class of expanded clone.

TRBJ1-2,-,TRBD1,TRBV6-4,CASSDSGRGRGGYTF,TGTGCCAGCAGTGACTCGGGCAGGGGGCGAGGGGGCTACACCTTC
TRBJ1-5,-,-,TRBV18,CVSSERRDQPQHF,TGTGTCAGCTCAGAAAGAAGGGACCAGCCCCAGCATTTT
TRBJ2-3,-,-,TRBV6-2/TRBV6-3,CASSYPKMLRSTDTQYF,TGTGCCAGCAGTTACCCGAAGATGTTAAGGAGCACAGATACGCAGTATTTT
TRBJ2-2,-,TRBD2,TRBV11-2,CASSLTGTSGTGELFF,TGTGCCAGCAGCTTAACCGGGACTAGCGGCACCGGGGAGCTGTTTTTT
TRBJ2-3,-,TRBD1,TRBV5-1,CASSIGTGTDTQYF,TGCGCCAGCAGCATCGGGACAGGGACAGATACGCAGTATTTT
TRBJ2-7,-,TRBD1,TRBV14,CASSQALRYASDRGLYEQYF,TGTGCCAGCAGCCAAGCCCTAAGGTACGCCTCGGACAGGGGGCTCTACGAGCAGTACTTC
TRBJ2-7,-,-,TRBV21-1,CASSNKEGPTTYEQYF,TGTGCCAGCAGCAATAAGGAGGGACCGACCACCTACGAGCAGTACTTC
TRBJ1-6,-,TRBD1,TRBV15,CATSRDGTVNSPLHF,TGTGCCACCAGCAGAGATGGGACAGTCAATTCACCCCTCCACTTT
TRBJ2-2,-,-,TRBV7-3,CASSYSTVNTGELFF,TGTGCCAGCAGCTACTCGACCGTGAACACCGGGGAGCTGTTTTTT
TRBJ1-4,-,TRBD1,TRBV7-2,CASSPRATGEHEKLFF,TGTGCCAGCAGCCCTAGAGCGACAGGGGAACATGAAAAACTGTTTTTT
TRBJ2-3,-,-,TRBV5-5,CASSLTVTDTQYF,TGTGCCAGCAGCCTGACTGTCACAGATACGCAGTATTTT
TRBJ2-2,-,TRBD2,TRBV13,CASSTTSGRTTGELFF,TGTGCCAGCAGCACGACTAGCGGGAGGACGACCGGGGAGCTGTTTTTT
TRBJ2-7,-,-,TRBV6-5,CASSYEGWSEQYF,TGTGCCAGCAGTTACGAGGGGTGGTCCGAGCAGTACTTC
TRBJ2-7,few,-,TRBV7-2,CASSLRRQGSPSYEQYF,TGTGCCAGCAGCCTCCGGAGGCAGGGGAGTCCTTCCTACGAGCAGTACTTC
TRBJ2-7,-,-,TRBV3-1/TRBV3-2,CASSQELEGSYYEQYF,TGTGCCAGCAGCCAAGAGCTTGAGGGCAGCTACTACGAGCAGTACTTC
TRBJ1-1,-,-,TRBV25-1,CASSAIQGETEAFF,TGTGCCAGCAGCGCCATCCAAGGGGAGACTGAAGCTTTCTTT
TRBJ1-5,-,-,TRBV5-1,CASSLGVDQPQHF,TGCGCCAGCAGTTTAGGGGTTGATCAGCCCCAGCATTTT
TRBJ1-2,-,-,TRBV7-2,CASSLSGDAPNYGYTF,TGTGCCAGCAGCCTAAGTGGGGACGCTCCCAACTATGGCTACACCTTC
TRBJ1-1,-,-,TRBV10-3,CAISEFIRMNTEAFF,TGTGCCATCAGTGAGTTTATTAGGATGAACACTGAAGCTTTCTTT
TRBJ2-6,-,-,TRBV7-2,CASTSGANVLTF,TGTGCCAGCACATCTGGGGCCAACGTCCTGACTTTC
TRBJ1-2,-,-,TRBV19,CASSIRLGATRPREGYTF,TGTGCCAGTAGTATCCGCCTGGGCGCGACCCGCCCGAGGGAAGGCTACACCTTC
TRBJ1-4,-,-,TRBV5-1,CASSLGAGEKLFF,TGCGCCAGCAGCTTGGGGGCGGGTGAAAAACTGTTTTTT
TRBJ2-7,-,-,TRBV7-3,CASSSGTQMKQYF,TGTGCCAGCAGCTCCGGGACGCAGATGAAGCAGTACTTC
TRBJ1-5,few,-,TRBV19,CASSIGAIEQPQHF,TGTGCCAGTAGTATTGGGGCGATCGAACAGCCCCAGCATTTT
TRBJ1-1,-,TRBD1,TRBV12-3/TRBV12-4,CASSRGQGRAFF,TGTGCCAGCAGCCGAGGACAGGGACGAGCTTTCTTT
TRBJ1-6,-,-,TRBV5-4,CASSLFGRSYNSPLHF,TGTGCCAGCAGCTTGTTTGGCCGCTCCTATAATTCACCCCTCCACTTT
TRBJ1-4,-,TRBD1,TRBV7-9,CASNPLGDRPNEKLFF,TGTGCCAGCAACCCGTTGGGGGACAGACCGAATGAAAAACTGTTTTTT
TRBJ2-7,-,-,TRBV30,CAWMATDRSYEQYF,TGTGCCTGGATGGCGACTGATAGGTCCTACGAGCAGTACTTC
TRBJ1-1,-,TRBD1,TRBV18,CASSSNPGGGTEAFF,TGTGCCAGCTCATCAAACCCAGGGGGAGGCACTGAAGCTTTCTTT
TRBJ2-2,once,-,TRBV25-1,CASTSLRHGELFF,TGTGCCAGCACCTCCCTGCGTCACGGGGAGCTGTTTTTT
TRBJ2-7,once,TRBD2,TRBV5-1,CASSPIRLAGVGSYEQYF,TGCGCCAGCAGCCCAATCCGACTAGCGGGAGTTGGGTCCTACGAGCAGTACTTC
TRBJ1-1,-,-,TRBV19,CASSIFPQANTEAFF,TGTGCCAGTAGTATTTTCCCCCAGGCTAACACTGAAGCTTTCTTT
TRBJ2-1,-,TRBD1,TRBV6-2/TRBV6-3,CASSYPQGRDRNLYNEQFF,TGTGCCAGCAGTTACCCCCAGGGTCGGGACAGGAACCTTTACAATGAGCAGTTCTTC
TRBJ1-2,-,TRBD1,TRBV27,CASSWDRNYNYGYTF,TGTGCCAGCAGTTGGGACAGGAACTATAACTATGGCTACACCTTC
TRBJ2-1,-,TRBD2,TRBV7-9,CASSIDEQGLPGLAAYNEQFF,TGTGCCAGCAGCATCGACGAACAGGGGCTCCCGGGACTAGCGGCGTACAATGAGCAGTTCTTC
TRBJ1-2,-,-,TRBV15,CATSREGRGNRLGYTF,TGTGCCACCAGCAGAGAGGGACGAGGGAACCGGCTCGGGTACACCTTC
TRBJ1-1,-,-,TRBV7-2,CASSLMGDYGAFF,TGTGCCAGCAGCCTAATGGGGGATTATGGAGCTTTCTTT
TRBJ2-1,once,-,TRBV7-3,CASSLEGIGYNEQFF,TGTGCCAGCAGCTTAGAGGGGATCGGATACAATGAGCAGTTCTTC
TRBJ2-1,-,TRBD2,TRBV11-2,CASSLVYRAGALNNEQFF,TGTGCCAGCAGCTTAGTGTACCGAGCGGGAGCCCTAAACAATGAGCAGTTCTTC
TRBJ2-7,-,-,TRBV7-4,CASRPGRCDPYEQYF,TGTGCCAGCAGGCCGGGGAGATGCGACCCCTACGAGCAGTACTTC
TRBJ2-7,few,-,TRBV12-3/TRBV12-4,CASSLVAYEQYF,TGTGCCAGCAGTTTGGTCGCCTACGAGCAGTACTTC
TRBJ2-7,-,TRBD1,TRBV10-1,CATSSGQGEEQHF,TGCGCCACCAGCTCCGGACAGGGTGAAGAGCAGCACTTC
TRBJ1-2,-,TRBD1,TRBV19,CASRSRDRGYGYTF,TGTGCCAGTAGGTCGCGGGACAGGGGTTATGGCTACACCTTC
TRBJ1-1,-,-,TRBV12-3/TRBV12-4,CASSDYLNTEAFF,TGTGCCAGCAGTGACTACCTGAACACTGAAGCTTTCTTT
TRBJ1-6,-,-,TRBV10-2,CASSEGQLSSYNSPLHF,TGCGCCAGCAGTGAGGGGCAGCTGAGCTCCTATAATTCACCCCTCCACTTT
TRBJ1-1,-,-,TRBV7-9,CASSISGHRNTEAFF,TGTGCCAGCAGCATTTCGGGACACAGGAACACTGAAGCTTTCTTT
TRBJ1-4,-,TRBD1,TRBV14,CASSPLTGLNEKLFF,TGTGCCAGCAGCCCCTTGACAGGGCTGAATGAAAAACTGTTTTTT
TRBJ1-2,-,TRBD1,TRBV18,CASSTSRDRVNYGYTF,TGTGCCAGCTCAACATCCCGGGACAGGGTAAACTATGGCTACACCTTC